The sequence of this T cell receptor beta chain was determined in a study of control samples from healthy donors and cancer patients. Produced via immunoSEQ multiplex PCR; TCRdb's table is partial and in-frame only. Of 95,000 to 150,000 clones in the sample, around nine tenths were seen once. This CDR3 has 15 residues. V trimming: 8 bases; J trimming: 5 bases; junction bases outside the gene matches: 9. Germline CDR1 reads KGHDR; CDR2 reads SFDVKD. This TCR came from a man younger than 45 in good health. V and J are TRBV24-1 and TRBJ2-2, with 8 bases matching TRBD1. Source material: blood. In DNA form, the CDR3 reads TGTGCCACCAAGGGGCAGGGGGCGCAAACCGGGGAGCTGTTTTTT. It specifies CATKGQGAQTGELFF.